Listed below are T cell receptor beta chains from one sample, sequenced in a study of blood T cells in healthy people across ages. TCRdb itself ran the 5' RACE reads through MiXCR, one entry per CDR3 protein. Of roughly 1,700,000 distinct CDR3 sequences in the sample, 28% were seen once. Sequencing used blood. These receptors were obtained from a woman in her thirties in good health. The CDR3 runs from the conserved cysteine through the conserved F or W. The order of the fields is J gene, V gene, clone size, D gene, CDR3 DNA, CDR3 protein. A D gene is named only where the DNA matches it firmly. A clone size is listed for some rows: how often the clone was seen (once, few, many), or a class if it is expanded.

>TRBJ2-7|TRBV27|many|TRBD2
TGTGCCAGCAGTCAGCGGGGGACTAGCGGGAACGAGCAGTACTTC
CASSQRGTSGNEQYF
>TRBJ1-2|TRBV5-1|.|.
TGCGCCAGCAGCCACGGCGGCCTTTATGGCTACACCTTC
CASSHGGLYGYTF
>TRBJ2-7|TRBV3-1|.|TRBD1
TGTGCCAGCGCACTGGGGACAGTCTACGAGCAGTACTTC
CASALGTVYEQYF
>TRBJ1-1|TRBV12-3/TRBV12-4|.|.
TGTGCCAGCAGTTTTGGTGTCCTCACTGAAGCTTTCTTT
CASSFGVLTEAFF
>TRBJ2-2|TRBV7-2|few|TRBD1
TGTGCCAGCAGCTTAGTGGCAGGGGGTTCCACCGGGGAGCTGTTTTTT
CASSLVAGGSTGELFF
>TRBJ1-1|TRBV7-3|few|.
TGTGCCAGCAGCTTATATTCCCGGAGCACCCGGAACACTGAAGCTTTCTTT
CASSLYSRSTRNTEAFF
>TRBJ2-7|TRBV20-1|few|TRBD1
TGCAGTGCTTGTAATGCGAGGGGGCTCCCCCCCTACGAGCAGGACTTC
CSACNARGLPPYEQDF
>TRBJ1-4|TRBV4-3|.|TRBD1
TGCGCCAGCAGCCAAGGACAGGGAGGGGATGAAAAACTGTTTTTT
CASSQGQGGDEKLFF
>TRBJ2-7|TRBV7-9|.|TRBD2
TGTGCCAGCAGCCATCACTCTAGCGGGGGGACCTACGAGCAGTACTTC
CASSHHSSGGTYEQYF
>TRBJ2-1|TRBV29-1|many|.
TGCAGCGGGGGGGCCTACAACAATGAGCAGTTCTTC
CSGGAYNNEQFF
>TRBJ2-5|TRBV5-1|.|.
TGCGCCAGCAGCTTGACCCCAGCCCGGACTTTAGAGACCCAGTACTTC
CASSLTPARTLETQYF
>TRBJ1-1|TRBV14|few|TRBD1
TGTGCCAGTAGAGATACAGGGGGCCGGACTGAAGCTTTCTTT
CASRDTGGRTEAFF
>TRBJ2-2|TRBV6-1|.|.
TGTGCCAGCAGCCCCAGGGTAGCGAACACCGGGGAGCTGTTTTTT
CASSPRVANTGELFF
>TRBJ2-7|TRBV14|once|.
TGTGACCTCCACGGTATTCTGAGCTCTTACGAGCAGTACTTC
CDLHGILSSYEQYF
>TRBJ1-2|TRBV7-9|.|.
TGTGCCAGCAGCTTTGGAAACGGGGTTGATGGCTACACCTTC
CASSFGNGVDGYTF
>TRBJ1-5|TRBV6-2/TRBV6-3|.|TRBD1
TGTGCCAGCAGGGCAGGGGGCCTAACACCCAATCAGCCCCAGCATTTT
CASRAGGLTPNQPQHF
>TRBJ2-5|TRBV6-1|many|TRBD2
TGTGCCAGCAGGCCCTCCCCTCGAGCGGGACTCACCCAAGAGACCCAGTACTTC
CASRPSPRAGLTQETQYF
>TRBJ2-7|TRBV5-1|few|.
TGCGCCCCCCGGGACAACCCCTACGAGCAGTACTTC
CAPRDNPYEQYF
>TRBJ2-1|TRBV12-3/TRBV12-4|many|TRBD2
TGTGCCAGCAGTTCTAGCGGGGGGTACTCCTACAATGAGCAGTTCTTC
CASSSSGGYSYNEQFF
>TRBJ2-4|TRBV3-1|few|.
TGTGCCAGCAGCCCCAAGGGGGGCAGCACTCAGTACTTC
CASSPKGGSTQYF
>TRBJ1-1|TRBV4-3|.|.
TGCGCCAGCAGCCAAGATGGGGGGGGGTCCTTTGAAGCTTTCTTT
CASSQDGGGSFEAFF
>TRBJ2-7|TRBV10-3|few|TRBD1
TGTGCCATCGGGGACAGGGTGGCCGAGCAGTACTTC
CAIGDRVAEQYF
>TRBJ2-1|TRBV5-1|few|.
TGCGCCAGCAGCCTGAAGGTATCGCGGGCTAGCAGAAACAATGAGCAGTTCTTC
CASSLKVSRASRNNEQFF
>TRBJ2-5|TRBV6-6|few|TRBD2
TGTGCCAGCAGGGCTAGCGGGAGTGGAGAGACCCAGTACTTC
CASRASGSGETQYF
>TRBJ2-6|TRBV20-1|.|.
TGCAGTGCTAGAGATTTCTACTCTGGGGCCAACGTCCTGACTTTC
CSARDFYSGANVLTF
>TRBJ1-6|TRBV3-1|.|TRBD1
TGTGCCAGCAGCCTTCGACAGGGAGGTTTGAATTCACCCCTCCACTTT
CASSLRQGGLNSPLHF
>TRBJ2-3|TRBV9|.|.
TGTGCCAGCAGCGTAGATGGTTTCGGGGAGTATACGCAGTATTTT
CASSVDGFGEYTQYF
>TRBJ1-2|TRBV9|.|.
TGTGCCAGCAGCCCAACCGGGGGGAGGTATGGCTACACCTTC
CASSPTGGRYGYTF
>TRBJ2-1|TRBV6-6|few|TRBD2
TGTGCCAGCAGTTACGGCGGGAGTGTGAATGAGCAGTTCTTC
CASSYGGSVNEQFF
>TRBJ2-7|TRBV5-5|.|.
TGTGCCAGCAGCTTGGCCATCGGGCGGTCGGGCAATTTCTACGAGCAGTACTTC
CASSLAIGRSGNFYEQYF
>TRBJ2-5|TRBV6-5|many|TRBD1
TGTGCCAGCAGTTCCGGACAGGGCCCGCCGGAGACCCAGTACTTC
CASSSGQGPPETQYF
>TRBJ1-2|TRBV20-1|.|.
TGCAGTGCTAGAGTCCCCGCAGGATATGGCTACACCTTC
CSARVPAGYGYTF
>TRBJ2-3|TRBV7-6|.|TRBD2
TGTGCCAGCAGCTTGAGCGGGGGGCAGGGGACGCAGTATTTT
CASSLSGGQGTQYF
>TRBJ2-7|TRBV12-3/TRBV12-4|many|.
TGTGCCAGCAGTTTGACCTCCTTAAGCTCCTACGAGCAGTACTTC
CASSLTSLSSYEQYF
>TRBJ2-7|TRBV27|.|.
TGTGCCAGCAGTGCCTTGGCGGGACAGTCCTCCTACGAGCAGTACTTC
CASSALAGQSSYEQYF
>TRBJ2-5|TRBV4-1|many|.
TGCGCCAGCAGCCCTCCCGGGGGAGGGGGAAAAGAGACCCAGTACTTC
CASSPPGGGGKETQYF
>TRBJ2-7|TRBV12-3/TRBV12-4|.|.
TGTGCCGGCAGTTTGGCAGGGGCGGGGGAGCAGTACTTC
CAGSLAGAGEQYF
>TRBJ2-1|TRBV7-2|many|.
TGTGCCAGCAAGCCTGGGGGCTCCTACAATGAGCAGTTCTTC
CASKPGGSYNEQFF
>TRBJ1-3|TRBV5-6|.|TRBD1
TGTGCCAGCAGCTTAAACAGGGGTCGGGACACCAGATATTTT
CASSLNRGRDTRYF
>TRBJ1-1|TRBV7-9|.|.
TGTGCCAACAGCCCCCAGTTCGTTAACGCTGAAGCTTTCTTT
CANSPQFVNAEAFF
>TRBJ1-1|TRBV6-5|few|TRBD1
TGTGCCAGCAGTACGGGACAGCACACTGAAGCTTTCTTT
CASSTGQHTEAFF
>TRBJ2-5|TRBV4-3|.|.
TGCGCCAGCAGCCAAGGCGCTGGGGGGAGACAAGAGACCCAGTACTTC
CASSQGAGGRQETQYF
>TRBJ2-5|TRBV12-3/TRBV12-4|.|.
TGTGCCAGCAGTTTGCCGTCGGGACGAGTGACGGAGACCCAGTACTTC
CASSLPSGRVTETQYF
>TRBJ2-4|TRBV6-5|few|TRBD1
TGTGCCAGCAGTTACCGGGACAGGTTTGACATTCAGTACTTC
CASSYRDRFDIQYF
>TRBJ2-7|TRBV7-2|many|TRBD1
TGTGCCAGCAGCTCCACAGGGGCAACAGACTACGAGCAGTACTTC
CASSSTGATDYEQYF
>TRBJ2-3|TRBV5-6|.|.
TGTGCCAGCAGCTTGGGTAGCAGGGGCTGGGATACGCAGTATTTT
CASSLGSRGWDTQYF
>TRBJ2-4|TRBV12-3/TRBV12-4|.|TRBD2
TGTGCCAGCAGTTCCGGGGGGAGCCGGGCCAAAAACATTCAGTACTTC
CASSSGGSRAKNIQYF
>TRBJ1-4|TRBV6-5|few|TRBD1
TGTGCCAGCAGTGCCCGTCAGGGGGCTTGGGATGAAAAACTGTTTTTT
CASSARQGAWDEKLFF
>TRBJ2-3|TRBV28|few|TRBD1
TGTGCCAGCACGGCCGGGACAGGGTTTTTAAGTGCGCAGTATTTT
CASTAGTGFLSAQYF
>TRBJ1-2|TRBV12-3/TRBV12-4|.|.
TGTGCCAGCAGTTTGGGGGACGTTGCTAACTATGGCTACACCTTC
CASSLGDVANYGYTF
>TRBJ2-5|TRBV20-1|few|TRBD2
TGCAGTTTCGCTAGCGGGAGGGCCAGGGAGACCCAGTACTTC
CSFASGRARETQYF